Following are 20 T cell receptor beta chains from one sample sequenced in a study of regulatory T cells in long-lasting Graves disease. Time point denoted: persistent/refractory GD, antithyroid drugs over 5 years with positive TRAb. There was RNA extracted from PBMCs, and the TCR library was made from it. The authors built TCR beta libraries using iRepertoire HTBI primers and Arm-PCR of CDR3 regions. TCRdb re-analysed the multiplex PCR reads in MiXCR, keeping a single row per CDR3 protein. The sample lists over 650,000 distinct CDR3 sequences; around 30% were seen once. The specimen was peripheral blood mononuclear cells (PBMCs), collected when the disease was refractory, from a patient treated with antithyroid drugs. All receptors derive from a female donor with Graves disease.

The chain carries TRBV4-2 and TRBJ1-1, with D uncertain. The V gene's germline CDR1 is LGHNA and CDR2 YNFKEQ. V lost 0 bases to trimming and J lost 1 base, with 15 bases between them. The CDR3 has 17 amino acids. CDR3 in amino acids: CASSQEGTMAANTEAFF. The CDR3 bases are TGTGCCAGCAGCCAAGAAGGAACAATGGCTGCGAACACTGAAGCTTTCTTT.

Of note for this clonotype: A read error may explain this, as a much larger clone is one base away. The DNA of the CDR3 is TGTGCCGGCAGTTTCACTGCGTCAGGGTTTCAGCCCCAGCATTTT. Translating it yields CAGSFTASGFQPQHF. This rearrangement joins TRBV28 to TRBJ1-5; D is possibly TRBD1 (5 bases). CDR3 length: 15 amino acids. CDR1 is MDHEN and CDR2 is SYDVKM in the germline V gene.

The chain links TRBV9 to TRBJ1-1; perhaps TRBD1 as D (6 bases). V dropped 3 bases and J dropped 2 bases, with 20 bases sitting between them. Germline CDR1 is SGDLS and CDR2 is YYNGEE. CDR3 length: 17 amino acids. CDR3: CASSEGRVGTTNTEAFF. As DNA, the CDR3 is TGTGCCAGCAGCGAGGGGCGTGTTGGGACAACTAACACTGAAGCTTTCTTT.

In this sample, this clonotype turned up a few times. The chain joins TRBV12-3 or TRBV12-4 to TRBJ1-2, with D unclear. This CDR3 spans 14 amino acids. Trimming cost V 2 bases and J 3 bases, with 10 bases left between them. CDR3 amino acids: CASSLLGDYYGYTF. The CDR3 DNA reads as TGTGCCAGCAGTTTATTAGGAGACTACTATGGCTACACCTTC.

The V call is TRBV28, the J call TRBJ1-5; D perhaps matches TRBD1 (5 bases). V shed 3 bases and J shed 6 bases, with 24 bases lying between them. This CDR3 comprises 18 residues. CDR1 MDHEN and CDR2 SYDVKM come from the germline V gene. The CDR3 nucleotides read TGTGCCAGCAGTTTGAGGGACCTCGGGAGAAAGCCTTTTCAGCCCCAGCATTTT. Its translation is CASSLRDLGRKPFQPQHF.

Remarks on this clonotype: Its ends do not fully match the called genes, so a read error is possible. The rearrangement joins TRBV6-1 to TRBJ1-1; possibly TRBD1 for D (5 bases). The CDR3 is 14 residues long. The germline V gene encodes CDR1 MNHNS and CDR2 SASEGT. The CDR3 protein is CASSVRAGLTGAFF. DNA for the CDR3: TGTGCCAGCAGTGTCCGGGCAGGGTTGACTGGAGCTTTCTTT.

This clonotype was observed a handful of times. The J gene is TRBJ1-4, the V gene TRBV20-1; weak D call: TRBD1 (5 bases). Trimming shortened V by 3 bases and J by 8 bases, and 13 bases separated the two germline ends. The germline CDR1 and CDR2 sequences are DFQATT and SNEGSKA (reference sequence). The CDR3 is 13 amino acids. The CDR3 DNA is TGCAGTGCTAGCGGCAGGGTGGGAGAAAAACTGTTTTTT. As protein: CSASGRVGEKLFF.

This clonotype occurred a few times. This chain uses TRBV30 with TRBJ1-1; D possibly corresponds to TRBD1 (5 bases). CDR1 and CDR2 (germline): GTSNPN, SVGIG (reference sequence). This CDR3 is 14 amino acids long. The germline V and J ends were trimmed by 3 bases and 0 bases, with 11 bases remaining between them. CDR3 in DNA: TGTGCCTGGAGCAGACAGTCCATGAACACTGAAGCTTTCTTT. This sequence encodes CAWSRQSMNTEAFF.

In its sample, this clonotype was seen a few times. J is TRBJ2-2 and V is TRBV10-1; 7 bases agree with TRBD1. CDR3 length equals 13 residues. Germline V gene sequence: CDR1 WNHNN, CDR2 SYGVQD (reference sequence). Trimming took 9 bases from V and 9 from J; bases not matched to a gene: 10. Here the CDR3 DNA reads TGCGCCAGAAACCGACAGGGTTTTAGGGAGCTGTTTTTT. It yields the protein CARNRQGFRELFF.

Only a few counts were recorded for this clonotype. The genes are TRBV7-3 and TRBJ1-2; D uncertain. The V gene lost 2 bases and the J gene lost 7 bases, with 8 bases spanning the gap. There are 12 residues in the CDR3. Germline V lookup: CDR1 SGHTA, CDR2 FQGTGA. Written as DNA, the CDR3 is TGTGCCAGCAGCTTAGAGGGTGTTGGCTACACCTTC. This codes for CASSLEGVGYTF.

This clonotype has at least ten counts. The chain carries TRBV6-5 and TRBJ1-6, with a weak D call TRBD1 (6 bases). The germline V and J ends were trimmed by 4 bases and 10 bases, with 14 bases remaining between them. This CDR3 is built from 14 residues. The germline gives CDR1 MNHEY, CDR2 SVGAGI. This CDR3 reads CASSFKGGSSPLHF. CDR3 nucleotides: TGTGCCAGCAGTTTCAAGGGGGGCAGCTCACCCCTCCACTTT.

This clonotype was seen repeatedly, ten times or more. The rearrangement joins TRBV12-3 or TRBV12-4 to TRBJ2-7; D is ambiguous. The CDR3 extends over 13 amino acids. V was cut by 5 bases and J by 2 bases, with 10 bases left in between. CDR3 coding DNA: TGTGCCAGCAGTAGGGCAGTTACCTACGAGCAGTACTTC. Amino acid sequence: CASSRAVTYEQYF.

This clonotype has a single count. The V call is TRBV7-7, the J call TRBJ2-2, with D possibly matching TRBD1 (5 bases). CDR3 size: 16 residues. CDR1 is SSHAT, CDR2 FNYEAQ, per germline (reference sequence). V shed 4 bases and J shed 3 bases, with 15 bases lying between them. The CDR3 loop reads CASSSYAGWDTGELFF. Written as DNA, the CDR3 is TGTGCCAGCAGCTCTTACGCAGGGTGGGACACCGGGGAGCTGTTTTTT.

This chain connects TRBV30 to TRBJ1-1; 7 nucleotides agree with TRBD1. Germline CDR1 GTSNPN, CDR2 SVGIG (reference sequence). Germline trimming cut 5 bases from V and 5 bases from J; bases unmatched to any gene: 5. The CDR3 covers 12 residues. The CDR3 DNA sequence: TGTGCCTGGGACAGGGTGGGGACTGAAGCTTTCTTT. It codes for CAWDRVGTEAFF.

V usage is TRBV29-1 and J usage is TRBJ1-2, with TRBD1 matching 10 bases. The CDR3 runs 12 residues. Per germline, CDR1 SQVTM and CDR2 ANQGSEA. The trim removed 5 bases at V and 7 bases at J, leaving 4 bases unmatched. For the CDR3, the DNA is TGCAGCGTTATCGGGACAGGGGTTGGCTACACCTTC. Its protein product is CSVIGTGVGYTF.

This rearrangement joins TRBV12-3 or TRBV12-4 to TRBJ1-5; 7 nucleotides agree with TRBD1. V dropped 6 bases and J dropped 11; count of bases not matched to a gene: 10. There are 13 residues in the CDR3. CDR3 DNA sequence: TGTGCCAGCAGACGACAGGGACGTGAGGCCCAGCATTTT. Protein product: CASRRQGREAQHF.

The chain is built from TRBV19 and TRBJ2-7, with D perhaps TRBD1 (6 bases). The CDR3 contains 14 residues. Germline CDR1 LNHDA, CDR2 SQIVND (reference sequence). Deletions cut 5 bases from V and 0 bases from J, with 11 bases between. The CDR3 is CASSGGYSSYEQYF. CDR3 nucleotides: TGTGCCAGTAGTGGGGGCTATAGCTCCTACGAGCAGTACTTC.

The V and J genes are TRBV19 and TRBJ1-5; a possible D gene is TRBD1 (5 bases). Germline-derived CDR1 and CDR2 are LNHDA and SQIVND (reference sequence). The CDR3 is made up of 13 amino acids. Between the trimmed V and J ends, which lost 1 base and 7 bases, there was a span of 8 bases. CDR3 amino acids: CASSIVGAQPQHF. The DNA of the CDR3 is TGTGCCAGTAGTATAGTCGGGGCCCAGCCCCAGCATTTT.

This clonotype was seen repeatedly, ten times or more. The chain couples TRBV10-1 to TRBJ1-1, with 7 bases fitting TRBD1. With V trimmed by 6 bases and J by 5 bases, 6 bases remained unmatched. The CDR3 length is 13 residues. From germline, CDR1 is WNHNN and CDR2 SYGVQD (reference sequence). DNA for the CDR3: TGCGCCAGCAGAGCATCACAGGGGACTGAAGCTTTCTTT. Translating gives CASRASQGTEAFF.

This chain links TRBV27 with TRBJ1-5, with 9 nucleotides matching TRBD1. J was trimmed by 4 bases and V by 4 bases; bases with no gene match: 5. The CDR3 is 15 residues long. CDR1 is MNHEY, CDR2 SMNVEV, per germline (reference sequence). In nucleotides, the CDR3 is TGTGCCAGCAGTTCACAGGGGGCCTGGAATCAGCCCCAGCATTTT. Protein sequence: CASSSQGAWNQPQHF.